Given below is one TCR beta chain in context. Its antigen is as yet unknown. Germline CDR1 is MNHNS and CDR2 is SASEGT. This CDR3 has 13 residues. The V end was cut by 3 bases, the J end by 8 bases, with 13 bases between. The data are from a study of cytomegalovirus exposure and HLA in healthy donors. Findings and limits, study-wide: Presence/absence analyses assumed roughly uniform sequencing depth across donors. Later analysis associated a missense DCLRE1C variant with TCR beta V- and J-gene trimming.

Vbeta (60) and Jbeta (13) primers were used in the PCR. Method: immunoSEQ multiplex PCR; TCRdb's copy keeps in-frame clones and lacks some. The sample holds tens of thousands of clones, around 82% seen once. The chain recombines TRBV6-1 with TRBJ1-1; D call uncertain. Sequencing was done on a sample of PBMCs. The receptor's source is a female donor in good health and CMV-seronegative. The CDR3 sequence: CASSDPLDWEAFF. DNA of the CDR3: TGTGCCAGCAGTGATCCCCTTGACTGGGAAGCTTTCTTT.